The clone carrying this T cell receptor beta chain was seen repeatedly, ten times or more. Its antigen is unidentified. This record belongs to a study of human T cells and chemical hapten exposure. Across the study: Per-sample TCR yield variation was attributed mainly to small pooled library volume differences.

Germline-derived CDR1 and CDR2 are MNHEY and SMNVEV (reference sequence). The CDR3 is made up of 15 amino acids. V lost 5 bases and J lost 0; bases outside the gene matches: 6. Time point reported: patch test 3, about 24 weeks after DPC sensitization. As to treatment: therapeutic diphenylcyclopropenone sensitization with weekly scalp DPC. MiXCR, run by TCRdb on the RACE reads, gives a single entry per CDR3 protein. The table has just under 65,000 distinct CDR3 sequences, approximately 11% seen once. Study conclusions and caveats: Counts of expanded TCRs at PT1 were positively correlated with patch test score. Given that the donors had alopecia, their immune response may differ from that seen in healthy people. Significantly greater numbers of large CDR3 similarity clusters came from expanded TCRs than from controls.

The rearrangement links TRBV27 to TRBJ1-1; TRBD1 agrees at 7 bases. This TCR was recovered from a woman in her twenties or thirties with alopecia areata. Some clones in this sample may be carry-over from other donors' samples. The sample was whole blood, taken in connection with sensitization to the hapten diphenylcyclopropenone (DPC). The chain's CDR3 is CASSTSTGMNTEAFF. For the CDR3, the DNA is TGTGCCAGCAGTACCTCGACAGGGATGAACACTGAAGCTTTCTTT.